A single sample gave rise to the 26 T cell receptor beta chains below, sequenced in a study of T-cell reconstitution after alpha-beta-depleted transplantation in children. Unique molecular identifiers were built into the TCRbeta library. TCRdb processed the PCR reads anew with MiXCR; each CDR3 protein has one entry. This table holds about 540,000 distinct CDR3 sequences, 25% to 30% found once. Material: PBMCs, obtained before TCRalphabeta/CD19-depleted stem cell transplant. These receptors were taken from a boy under two years old with Wiskott-Aldrich syndrome, due to receive a stem cell transplant.

This clonotype was seen only a few times. The V gene is TRBV28, the J gene TRBJ2-7; 12 nucleotides agree with TRBD2. This CDR3 is 15 amino acids long. CDR1 MDHEN and CDR2 SYDVKM come from the germline V gene. The ends lost 5 bases at V and 6 bases at J; junction bases unmatched: 8. CDR3 residues: CASSPRLAGASEQYF. The CDR3 DNA sequence: TGTGCCAGCAGTCCGCGACTAGCGGGAGCTAGCGAGCAGTACTTC.

This clonotype appeared a few times. The J gene is TRBJ2-1, the V gene TRBV5-1; 13 positions agree with TRBD2. Germline lookup yields CDR1 SGHRS and CDR2 YFSETQ. The CDR3 has 15 amino acids. With 1 base clipped from V and 8 bases from J, the junction kept 3 bases outside the gene matches. The CDR3 region has the DNA TGCGCCAGCAGCTTGTTGGGACTAGCGGGACATGAGCAGTTCTTC. Translated, it gives CASSLLGLAGHEQFF.

J is TRBJ1-1 and V is TRBV29-1; D gene uncertain. The V and J ends lost 4 bases and 0 bases respectively, with 21 bases between them. Per germline, CDR1 SQVTM and CDR2 ANQGSEA. The CDR3 spans 17 residues. CDR3 sequence: CSVGPQQWSGVNTEAFF. The CDR3 bases are TGCAGCGTTGGTCCGCAGCAATGGAGCGGGGTGAACACTGAAGCTTTCTTT.

The chain recombines TRBV20-1 with TRBJ2-5, with 8 bases lining up with TRBD1. The CDR3 runs to 16 residues. CDR1 is DFQATT, CDR2 SNEGSKA, per germline (reference sequence). The V gene end was trimmed by 5 bases and the J gene end by 3 bases; junction bases not matched to a gene: 14. The CDR3 protein is CSAPSYPQDREETQYF. The CDR3 nucleotides read TGCAGTGCTCCGAGCTATCCTCAGGACAGGGAAGAGACCCAGTACTTC.

A few counts support this clonotype. This rearrangement joins TRBV29-1 to TRBJ2-3; 13 bases map to TRBD2. V lost 6 bases and J lost 6; bases outside the gene matches: 15. The length of the CDR3 is 17 residues. Germline V lookup: CDR1 SQVTM, CDR2 ANQGSEA. The CDR3 bases are TGCAGCGTCCTAGGGACAGGCGGACTAGCGGGAGCCGATACGCAGTATTTT. Translation gives CSVLGTGGLAGADTQYF.

This clonotype came up a few times. J is TRBJ2-1 and V is TRBV27; 8 nucleotides line up with TRBD2. In germline, CDR1 is MNHEY, CDR2 SMNVEV (reference sequence). J gave up 9 bases and V 6 bases, and 10 bases lay outside the gene matches. The CDR3 is made up of 14 amino acids. The CDR3 loop reads CASSKRERVAEQFF. As DNA, the CDR3 is TGTGCCAGCAGCAAGCGGGAGAGGGTCGCTGAGCAGTTCTTC.

This clonotype showed up just a few times. The chain combines TRBV9 with TRBJ2-1; 10 nucleotides agree with TRBD1. V lost 3 bases to trimming and J lost 3 bases; unmatched junction nucleotides: 12. The CDR3 contains 18 residues. CDR1 SGDLS and CDR2 YYNGEE come from the germline V gene. CDR3 in amino acids: CASSGSRDRGWDYNEQFF. The CDR3 nucleotides are TGTGCCAGCAGCGGATCCCGGGACAGGGGCTGGGACTACAATGAGCAGTTCTTC.

The chain has TRBV6-1 and TRBJ1-2; 7 bases fit TRBD1. Germline CDR1 reads MNHNS; CDR2 reads SASEGT. The CDR3 spans 14 residues. The J segment lost 3 bases and the V segment lost 4 bases, leaving 5 bases of the junction unmatched. This chain's CDR3 is CASSVSGTDYGYTF. The CDR3 DNA is TGTGCCAGCAGTGTCTCCGGGACAGACTATGGCTACACCTTC.

This clonotype was seen a handful of times. V usage is TRBV11-3 and J usage is TRBJ2-3, with TRBD2 matching over 12 bases. The CDR3 is made up of 20 amino acids. The germline CDR1 and CDR2 sequences are SGHNT and YENEEA. V dropped 1 base and J dropped 2; count of bases not matched to a gene: 13. The CDR3: CASSLGIGPTSGRATDTQYF. The CDR3 nucleotides read TGTGCCAGCAGCTTAGGGATAGGACCGACTAGCGGGAGAGCCACAGATACGCAGTATTTT.

The V call is TRBV14, the J call TRBJ2-1; D may be TRBD1 (6 bases). This CDR3 has 15 amino acids. CDR1 and CDR2 from the germline V gene are SGHDN and FVKESK. V lost 1 base and J lost 9, with 16 bases in between. The CDR3 bases are TGTGCCAGCAGCCAAGTGACCGGGACAAGTATTGAGCAGTTCTTC. It specifies CASSQVTGTSIEQFF.

The CDR3 region has the DNA TGTGCCATCTGCCCCAGAAGAACTGAAGCTTTCTTT. Its translation: CAICPRRTEAFF. The chain uses TRBV3-1 and TRBJ1-1; D unclear. In germline, CDR1 is LGHDT, CDR2 YNNKEL (reference sequence). This CDR3 is 12 amino acids long. V lost 10 bases to trimming and J lost 5 bases, with 14 bases between them.

This chain links TRBV24-1 with TRBJ2-1; 8 bases are shared with TRBD2. V dropped 3 bases and J dropped 2; count of bases not matched to a gene: 8. The CDR3 runs to 17 residues. Per germline, CDR1 KGHDR and CDR2 SFDVKD. The CDR3 reads CATSDGRLAWPYNEQFF. For the CDR3, the DNA is TGTGCCACCAGTGATGGCAGACTAGCGTGGCCCTACAATGAGCAGTTCTTC.

This clonotype occurred a few times. This chain links TRBV5-1 with TRBJ2-7; D ambiguous. Germline V gene sequence: CDR1 SGHRS, CDR2 YFSETQ. Trimming left V 2 bases short and J 4 bases short, with 13 bases between. CDR3 length: 14 amino acids. CDR3 protein: CASSLLTQYYEQYF. The CDR3 DNA is TGCGCCAGCAGCTTATTAACGCAGTATTACGAGCAGTACTTC.

The chain links TRBV7-9 to TRBJ2-1; weak D call: TRBD1 (5 bases). Germline loops: CDR1 SEHNR, CDR2 FQNEAQ (reference sequence). Trimming took 4 bases from V and 1 from J, leaving 8 bases between them. CDR3 length: 14 residues. CDR3 region: CASSSRQSYNEQFF. CDR3 DNA sequence: TGTGCCAGCAGCTCGAGACAGTCCTACAATGAGCAGTTCTTC.

Regarding this clonotype: At one of its ends the junction is not consistent with the germline gene, which may arise from a read error. This chain links TRBV4-2 with TRBJ1-5; D unresolved. Germline V gives CDR1 LGHNA, CDR2 YNFKEQ. The CDR3 runs to 15 residues. DNA of the CDR3: TGTGCCAGCACCCAAAGAGAAGATAGCAATCAGCCCCAGCATTTT. Translating gives CASTQREDSNQPQHF.

The chain is built from TRBV5-1 and TRBJ1-4; the D gene is possibly TRBD1 (5 bases). The V gene's germline CDR1 is SGHRS and CDR2 YFSETQ. CDR3 length: 15 residues. The V end was cut by 4 bases, the J end by 3 bases, with 13 bases between. CDR3 sequence: CASSVTGTPNEKLFF. CDR3 nucleotides: TGCGCCAGCAGCGTCACCGGGACGCCTAATGAAAAACTGTTTTTT. Filled out from reference TRBV5-1 and TRBJ1-4, the complete variable domain reads KAGVTQTPRYLIKTRGQQVTLSCSPISGHRSVSWYQQTPGQGLQFLFEYFSETQRNKGNFPGRFSGRQFSNSRSEMNVSTLELGDSALYLCASSVTGTPNEKLFFGSGTQLSVL.

Only a few counts were recorded for this clonotype. The chain combines TRBV5-1 with TRBJ2-5, with D perhaps being TRBD1 or TRBD2 (5 bases each). The CDR3 has 16 residues. Germline-derived CDR1 and CDR2 are SGHRS and YFSETQ. With 0 bases removed from V and 2 bases from J, the gap between germline ends came to 14 bases. The CDR3 DNA follows: TGCGCCAGCAGCTTGGGGGTATCAGGGACGCAAGAGACCCAGTACTTC. Encoded protein: CASSLGVSGTQETQYF.

This clonotype was seen a few times. The chain uses TRBV20-1 and TRBJ1-1; no definite D call. The V gene's germline CDR1 is DFQATT and CDR2 SNEGSKA (reference sequence). V lost 3 bases and J lost 10, with 15 bases in between. This CDR3 comprises 12 residues. The CDR3 coding sequence is TGCAGTGCTAGGCCCTTCAGAGGTGTAGCTTTCTTT. Translating gives CSARPFRGVAFF.

This clonotype came up a few times. This chain connects TRBV14 to TRBJ2-6; D is undetermined. V lost 0 bases and J 2 bases, leaving 8 bases between the germline ends. The CDR3 loop spans 16 amino acids. The germline CDR1 and CDR2 sequences are SGHDN and FVKESK. CDR3 region: CASSQDLGAGANVLTF. CDR3 in DNA: TGTGCCAGCAGCCAAGATTTGGGCGCTGGGGCCAACGTCCTGACTTTC.

This CDR3 reads CASSRTGTAAETQYF. DNA of the CDR3: TGCGCCAGCAGCAGGACCGGGACAGCCGCGGAGACCCAGTACTTC. V is TRBV5-1 and J is TRBJ2-5, with 7 bases identical to TRBD1. CDR3 length equals 15 residues. V dropped 4 bases and J dropped 5; count of bases not matched to a gene: 11. From germline, CDR1 is SGHRS and CDR2 YFSETQ.

This chain uses TRBV7-6 with TRBJ1-5, with D unclear. This CDR3 is 13 amino acids long. The ends were cut back, 6 bases at V and 8 bases at J, with 14 bases in the middle. Germline V CDR1 and CDR2: SGHVS, FNYEAQ. CDR3 residues: CASSIGESEPQHF. CDR3 in DNA: TGTGCCAGCAGTATTGGGGAATCGGAGCCCCAGCATTTT.

V and J are TRBV6-5 and TRBJ2-5; a weak D match, TRBD2 (6 bases). Germline V gene data show CDR1 as MNHEY and CDR2 as SVGAGI. The CDR3 totals 16 residues. Trimming took off 2 bases at V and 2 bases at J, with 15 bases between the two ends. The CDR3 loop reads CASSYHFPGLQETQYF. In DNA form, the CDR3 reads TGTGCCAGCAGTTACCACTTCCCGGGACTTCAAGAGACCCAGTACTTC.

V usage is TRBV5-1 and J usage is TRBJ2-1; 9 bases fit TRBD1. The V and J ends lost 1 base and 0 bases, in that order; junction bases with no gene match: 11. In germline, CDR1 is SGHRS, CDR2 YFSETQ. This CDR3 spans 19 amino acids. CDR3 coding DNA: TGCGCCAGCAGCTTGCCTACTTTCTTGGGACAGGGCTCCTACAATGAGCAGTTCTTC. Protein sequence: CASSLPTFLGQGSYNEQFF.

The CDR3 region is CSARPPSATGELFF. CDR3 coding DNA: TGCAGTGCTAGACCCCCTAGCGCGACCGGGGAGCTGTTTTTT. The rearrangement uses TRBV20-1 and TRBJ2-2, with D perhaps matching TRBD2 (6 bases). This CDR3 spans 14 amino acids. The ends were cut back, 2 bases at V and 5 bases at J, with 12 bases in the middle. Per the germline V gene, CDR1 is DFQATT and CDR2 is SNEGSKA (reference sequence).

The V gene is TRBV29-1, the J gene TRBJ2-5, with TRBD1 matching 7 bases. This CDR3 contains 16 residues. Germline lookup yields CDR1 SQVTM and CDR2 ANQGSEA. V was pared by 4 bases and J by 2 bases, with 13 bases of the junction left unmatched. The CDR3 protein is CSVVALGTVVQETQYF. As DNA, the CDR3 is TGCAGCGTTGTTGCTCTCGGGACAGTGGTTCAAGAGACCCAGTACTTC.

This clonotype was picked up a small number of times. V gene TRBV10-3 combines with J gene TRBJ2-7, with 13 bases lining up with TRBD2. There are 13 residues in the CDR3. The germline V gene encodes CDR1 ENHRY and CDR2 SYGVKD. The V and J ends lost 6 bases and 6 bases, in that order; junction bases with no gene match: 2. CDR3 bases: TGTGCCATCAGCCGGACTAGCGGGAGCGAGCAGTACTTC. Protein sequence: CAISRTSGSEQYF.